Below, one T cell receptor beta chain is given with its context. Methods used by the authors: Researchers report that nucleated cell counts were estimated from reference gene primer amplification. Sequenced by immunoSEQ multiplex PCR; TCRdb stores in-frame clones only, minus some. V, J and clone size were drawn from that table, and D and trimming were deduced from the DNA. The sample includes 150,000 to 200,000 clones, about 85% seen only once; the top ten take roughly 15%. This sample was taken from a study of blood T cell repertoires in COVID-19. Looking at the study overall: PBMCs, B-cell-depleted T cells, or T cells were the source of the cDNA or gDNA that made up the material.

V was cut by 1 base and J by 6 bases, with 9 bases left in between. Germline lookup yields CDR1 SEHNR and CDR2 FQNEAQ (reference sequence). The CDR3 is 13 amino acids. Seattle patient enrollment occurred during active infection, with longitudinal follow-up thereafter. The sequenced sample was peripheral blood. The chain uses TRBV7-9 and TRBJ1-1; D is unclear. The TCR sequence derives from a woman aged 70-85 years with COVID-19, enrolled during active disease. The chain's CDR3 is CASSLVGLPEAFF. CDR3 nucleotides: TGTGCCAGCAGCTTAGTGGGCTTGCCTGAAGCTTTCTTT.